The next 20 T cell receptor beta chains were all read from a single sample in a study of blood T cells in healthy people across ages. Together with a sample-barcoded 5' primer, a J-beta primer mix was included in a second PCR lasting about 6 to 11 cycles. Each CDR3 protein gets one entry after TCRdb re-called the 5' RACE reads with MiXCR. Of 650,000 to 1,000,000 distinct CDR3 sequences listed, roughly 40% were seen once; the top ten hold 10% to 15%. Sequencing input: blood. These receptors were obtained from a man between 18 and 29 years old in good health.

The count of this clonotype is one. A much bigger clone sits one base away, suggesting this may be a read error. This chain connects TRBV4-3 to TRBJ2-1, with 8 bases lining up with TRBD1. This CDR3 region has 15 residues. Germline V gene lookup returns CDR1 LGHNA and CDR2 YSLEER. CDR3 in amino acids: CAGSQGTGSYNEQFF. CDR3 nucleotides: TGCGCCGGCAGCCAAGGGACAGGCTCCTACAATGAGCAGTTCTTC.

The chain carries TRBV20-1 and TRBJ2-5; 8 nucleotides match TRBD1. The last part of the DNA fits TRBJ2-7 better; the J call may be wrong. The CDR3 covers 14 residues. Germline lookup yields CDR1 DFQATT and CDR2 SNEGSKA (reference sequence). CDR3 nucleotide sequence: TGCAGTGCTAGAGGGGCAGGGGGCCTCTTCGAGCAGTACTTC. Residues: CSARGAGGLFEQYF.

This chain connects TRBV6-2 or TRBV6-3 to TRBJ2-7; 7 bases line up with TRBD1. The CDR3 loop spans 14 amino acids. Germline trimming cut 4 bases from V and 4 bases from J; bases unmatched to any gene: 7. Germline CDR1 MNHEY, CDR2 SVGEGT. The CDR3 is CASSLQGSGYEQYF. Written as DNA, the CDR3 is TGTGCCAGCAGTTTACAGGGGAGTGGGTACGAGCAGTACTTC.

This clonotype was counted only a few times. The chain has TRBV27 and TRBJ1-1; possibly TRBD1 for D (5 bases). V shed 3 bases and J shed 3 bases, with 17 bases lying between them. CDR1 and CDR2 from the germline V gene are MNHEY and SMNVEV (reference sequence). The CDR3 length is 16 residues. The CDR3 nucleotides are TGTGCCAGCAGTTTCGGGGGGGGGGGAATGGACACTGAAGCTTTCTTT. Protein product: CASSFGGGGMDTEAFF.

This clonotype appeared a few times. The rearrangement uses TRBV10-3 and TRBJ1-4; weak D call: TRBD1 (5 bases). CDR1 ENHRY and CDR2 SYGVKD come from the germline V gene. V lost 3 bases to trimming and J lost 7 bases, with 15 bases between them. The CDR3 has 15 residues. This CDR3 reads CAISEGAGVGEKLFF. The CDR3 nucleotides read TGTGCCATCAGTGAAGGGGCCGGAGTTGGTGAAAAACTGTTTTTT.

CDR3: CASRDPWTGNEQFF. DNA for the CDR3: TGTGCCAGCAGGGACCCCTGGACAGGCAATGAGCAGTTCTTC. The rearrangement joins TRBV12-3 or TRBV12-4 to TRBJ2-1, with 7 bases aligning to TRBD1. The CDR3 is 14 amino acids. With 6 bases clipped from V and 6 bases from J, the junction kept 8 bases outside the gene matches.

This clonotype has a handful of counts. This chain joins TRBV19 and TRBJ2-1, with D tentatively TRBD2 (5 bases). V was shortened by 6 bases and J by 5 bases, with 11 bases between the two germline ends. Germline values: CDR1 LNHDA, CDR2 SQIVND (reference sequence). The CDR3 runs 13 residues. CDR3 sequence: CASSDLSDNEQFF. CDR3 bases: TGTGCCAGTAGCGACCTTAGCGACAATGAGCAGTTCTTC.

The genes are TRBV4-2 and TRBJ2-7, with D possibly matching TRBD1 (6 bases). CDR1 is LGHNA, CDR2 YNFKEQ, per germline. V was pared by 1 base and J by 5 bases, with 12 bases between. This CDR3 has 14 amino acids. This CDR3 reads CASSQAGQPHEQYF. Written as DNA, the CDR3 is TGTGCCAGCAGCCAAGCCGGACAGCCCCACGAGCAGTACTTC.

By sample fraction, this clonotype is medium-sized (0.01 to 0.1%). Here the CDR3 DNA reads TGTGCCAGCAGCCAAGATGACCGGGACAGGGGACTAGTCCAGGAGACCCAGTACTTC. Protein sequence: CASSQDDRDRGLVQETQYF. The chain uses TRBV3-1 and TRBJ2-5, with TRBD1 matching over 10 bases. Germline V gives CDR1 LGHDT, CDR2 YNNKEL (reference sequence). Trimming removed 0 bases from V and 5 bases from J; junction bases left unmatched: 15. The CDR3 has 19 residues.

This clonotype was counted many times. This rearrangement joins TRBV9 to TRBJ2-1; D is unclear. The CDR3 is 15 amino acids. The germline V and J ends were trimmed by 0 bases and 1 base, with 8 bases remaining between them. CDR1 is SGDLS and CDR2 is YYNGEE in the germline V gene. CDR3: CASSVGRGSYNEQFF. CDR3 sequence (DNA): TGTGCCAGCAGCGTAGGCCGTGGGTCCTACAATGAGCAGTTCTTC.

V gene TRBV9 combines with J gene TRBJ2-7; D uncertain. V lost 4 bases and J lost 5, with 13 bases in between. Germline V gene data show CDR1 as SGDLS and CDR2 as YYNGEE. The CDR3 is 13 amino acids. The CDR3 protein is CASSPLARDEQYF. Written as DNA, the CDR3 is TGTGCCAGCAGCCCACTCGCCCGGGACGAGCAGTACTTC.

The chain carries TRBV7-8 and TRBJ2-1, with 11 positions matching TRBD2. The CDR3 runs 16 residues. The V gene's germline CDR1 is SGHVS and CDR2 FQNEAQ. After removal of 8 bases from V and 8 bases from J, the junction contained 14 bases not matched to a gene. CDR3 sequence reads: CASLLAPIAGGHEQFF. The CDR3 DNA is TGTGCCAGCCTCTTGGCACCCATAGCGGGGGGGCATGAGCAGTTCTTC.

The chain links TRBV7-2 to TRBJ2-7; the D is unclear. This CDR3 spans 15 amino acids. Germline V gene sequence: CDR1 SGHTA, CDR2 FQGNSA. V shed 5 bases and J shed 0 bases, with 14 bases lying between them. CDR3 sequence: CASSPRAGRSYEQYF. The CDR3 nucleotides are TGTGCCAGCAGCCCCCGGGCAGGTCGCTCCTACGAGCAGTACTTC.

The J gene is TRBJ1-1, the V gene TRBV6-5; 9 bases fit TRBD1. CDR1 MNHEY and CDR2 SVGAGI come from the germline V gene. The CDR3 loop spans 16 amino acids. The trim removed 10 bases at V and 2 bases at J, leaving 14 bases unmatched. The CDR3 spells CATKSGTGNYNTEAFF. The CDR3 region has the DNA TGTGCCACCAAATCCGGGACAGGGAACTACAACACTGAAGCTTTCTTT.

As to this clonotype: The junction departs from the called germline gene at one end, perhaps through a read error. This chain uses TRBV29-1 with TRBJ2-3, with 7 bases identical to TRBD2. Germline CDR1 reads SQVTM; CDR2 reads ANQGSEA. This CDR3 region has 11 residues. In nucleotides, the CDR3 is TGCAGCGTTGTCCTAGCGGATACGAAGTATTTT. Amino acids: CSVVLADTKYF.

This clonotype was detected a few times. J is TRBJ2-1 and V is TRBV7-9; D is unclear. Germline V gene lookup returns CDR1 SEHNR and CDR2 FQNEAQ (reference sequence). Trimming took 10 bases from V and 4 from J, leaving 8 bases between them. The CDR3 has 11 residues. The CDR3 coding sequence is TGTGCCATCCCAGCTTACAATGAGCAGTTCTTC. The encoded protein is CAIPAYNEQFF.

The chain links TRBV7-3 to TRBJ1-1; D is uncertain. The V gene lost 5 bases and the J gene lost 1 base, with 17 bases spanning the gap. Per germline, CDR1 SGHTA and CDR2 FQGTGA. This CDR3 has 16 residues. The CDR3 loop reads CASSPTPRIANTEAFF. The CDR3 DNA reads TGTGCCAGCAGCCCAACGCCTCGGATAGCGAACACTGAAGCTTTCTTT.

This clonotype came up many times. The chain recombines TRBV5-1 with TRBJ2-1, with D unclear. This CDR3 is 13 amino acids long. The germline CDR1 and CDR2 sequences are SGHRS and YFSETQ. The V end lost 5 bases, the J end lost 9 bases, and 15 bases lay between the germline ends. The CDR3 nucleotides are TGCGCCAGCAGAATTGGTGGGGTTACTGAGCAGTTCTTC. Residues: CASRIGGVTEQFF. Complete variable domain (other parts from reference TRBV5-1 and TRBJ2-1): KAGVTQTPRYLIKTRGQQVTLSCSPISGHRSVSWYQQTPGQGLQFLFEYFSETQRNKGNFPGRFSGRQFSNSRSEMNVSTLELGDSALYLCASRIGGVTEQFFGPGTRLTVL.

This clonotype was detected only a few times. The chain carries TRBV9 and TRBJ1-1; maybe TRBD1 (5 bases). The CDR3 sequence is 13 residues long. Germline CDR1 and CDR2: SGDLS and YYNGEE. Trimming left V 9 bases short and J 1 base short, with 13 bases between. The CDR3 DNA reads TGTGCCACCTCCCCCCAGGGGAACACTGAAGCTTTCTTT. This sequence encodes CATSPQGNTEAFF. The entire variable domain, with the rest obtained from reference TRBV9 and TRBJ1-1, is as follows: DSGVTQTPKHLITATGQRVTLRCSPRSGDLSVYWYQQSLDQGLQFLIQYYNGEERAKGNILERFSAQQFPDLHSELNLSSLELGDSALYFCATSPQGNTEAFFGQGTRLTVV.

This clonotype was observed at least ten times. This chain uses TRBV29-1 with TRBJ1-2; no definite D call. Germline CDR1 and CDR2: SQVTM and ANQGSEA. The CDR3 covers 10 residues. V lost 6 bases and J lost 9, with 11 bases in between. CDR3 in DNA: TGCAGCGTCGTGCCCCCTCGCTACACCTTC. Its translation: CSVVPPRYTF.